Shown below are 3 T cell receptor beta chains from a single sample sequenced in a study of T cells in Graves' hyperthyroidism and ophthalmopathy. Researchers took RNA transcripts and amplified the TCR beta CDR3 regions from them. TCR CDR3 regions were first amplified by RT-PCR with HTBI primers. TCRdb processed the multiplex PCR reads anew with MiXCR; each CDR3 protein has one entry. The profile shows about 530,000 distinct CDR3 sequences, approximately 17% of them singletons. Material for sequencing was blood. These receptors came from a woman between 18 and 30 years old with Graves' ophthalmopathy.

This clonotype was observed many times. The rearrangement uses TRBV20-1 and TRBJ1-6, with 9 bases fitting TRBD1. The CDR3 has 15 amino acids. J gave up 9 bases and V 0 bases, and 6 bases lay outside the gene matches. CDR1 is DFQATT, CDR2 SNEGSKA, per germline (reference sequence). The CDR3 spells CSARDRTGESSPLHF. CDR3 DNA: TGCAGTGCTAGAGACCGGACAGGGGAGAGTTCACCCCTCCACTTT.

The sample holds many counts of this clonotype. The chain couples TRBV28 to TRBJ1-2; 11 bases map to TRBD1. The CDR3 loop spans 16 amino acids. Per germline, CDR1 MDHEN and CDR2 SYDVKM. Trimming removed 3 bases from V and 4 bases from J; junction bases left unmatched: 7. The CDR3 coding sequence is TGTGCCAGCAGTTTGCCCCGGACAGGGGGCGCCTATGGCTACACCTTC. It yields the protein CASSLPRTGGAYGYTF.

The CDR3 region has the DNA TGTGCCAGTAGAGAGGACAGATCCTATAATTCACCCCTCCACTTT. It yields the protein CASREDRSYNSPLHF. The J gene is TRBJ1-6, the V gene TRBV19; TRBD1 is a possible D gene (6 bases). Trimming cost V 6 bases and J 1 base, with 10 bases left between them. CDR3 length equals 15 residues. From germline, CDR1 is LNHDA and CDR2 SQIVND (reference sequence).